The rows below give T cell receptor beta chains drawn from one sample of a study of cytomegalovirus exposure and HLA in healthy donors. The data were produced by immunoSEQ multiplex PCR, yet TCRdb's version contains in-frame clones alone and is incomplete. Of about 150,000 clones listed, about 74% are singletons. The sample was PBMCs. The source of these receptors is a male donor in good health and CMV-seronegative. CDR3s include the opening cysteine and the closing phenylalanine or tryptophan. The order of the fields is V gene, CDR3 length, clone size, CDR3 protein. Clone size is stated in some rows and not others, as once, few, many or a class when expanded.

V: TRBV6-4
length: 13
size: NA
CDR3: CASSVWLYNEQFF

V: TRBV4-2
length: 17
size: NA
CDR3: CASSAAVLGKTADTQYF

V: TRBV6-6
length: 16
size: NA
CDR3: CASSYPTGSSGNTIYF

V: TRBV5-1
length: 15
size: NA
CDR3: CASSPNGGSGNTIYF

V: TRBV7-9
length: 15
size: NA
CDR3: CASSLDIYSGNTIYF

V: TRBV28
length: 15
size: few
CDR3: CASSSQGTGEYGYTF

V: TRBV28
length: 16
size: NA
CDR3: CASKFPPGQGAGEQYF

V: TRBV5-4
length: 16
size: NA
CDR3: CASSVVDRGRTGELFF

V: TRBV5-1
length: 15
size: NA
CDR3: CASSYFDPTTGELFF

V: TRBV19
length: 16
size: once
CDR3: CASSKGGQGASYEQYF

V: TRBV5-1
length: 14
size: few
CDR3: CASSLGARDYEQYF

V: TRBV4-2
length: 14
size: NA
CDR3: CASSQDNTGKPLHF

V: TRBV29-1
length: 14
size: NA
CDR3: CSVVSGTANTEAFF

V: TRBV5-6
length: 14
size: NA
CDR3: CASSFDSIGYGYTF

V: TRBV6-4
length: 16
size: once
CDR3: CASSDSTSATPDTQYF

V: TRBV4-1
length: 17
size: NA
CDR3: CASSQVDMGLSYNEQFF

V: TRBV5-1
length: 16
size: few
CDR3: CASSLGAGQEYNEQFF

V: TRBV11-2
length: 16
size: NA
CDR3: CASIVRGTGVIGELFF

V: TRBV5-1
length: 19
size: NA
CDR3: CASNLNAGTGSYPNTEAFF

V: TRBV5-1
length: 14
size: NA
CDR3: CASSFGQLNTEAFF

V: TRBV28
length: 16
size: once
CDR3: CASSSIGTGGLETQYF

V: TRBV2
length: 12
size: NA
CDR3: CASSGGWVGYTF

V: TRBV19
length: 12
size: NA
CDR3: CASSLTGFEQFF

V: TRBV7-2
length: 18
size: NA
CDR3: CASSFRQLAISSTGELFF

V: TRBV10-3
length: 15
size: NA
CDR3: CAISGADSSGNTIYF

V: TRBV7-2
length: 17
size: NA
CDR3: CASSLRAGGPGQETQYF

V: TRBV6-5
length: 13
size: NA
CDR3: CASSRDTYNEQFF

V: TRBV7-9
length: 15
size: NA
CDR3: CASSLGSSYNSPLHF

V: TRBV18
length: 15
size: NA
CDR3: CASSPPGQVEDTQYF

V: TRBV19
length: 16
size: NA
CDR3: CASTTMVGSRTYEQYF

V: TRBV6-1
length: 14
size: few
CDR3: CASSALRGVNEAFF

V: TRBV2
length: 14
size: NA
CDR3: CASGKSGPYNEQFF

V: TRBV2
length: 15
size: NA
CDR3: CASSGGIANNQPQHF

V: TRBV5-1
length: 16
size: few
CDR3: CASTLGAGGPGETQYF

V: TRBV10-3
length: 15
size: once
CDR3: CAISESILAEFEQYF

V: TRBV6-1
length: 14
size: once
CDR3: CASSDNRVRIGYTF

V: TRBV5-6
length: 12
size: NA
CDR3: CASSSFNTEAFF

V: TRBV27
length: 15
size: NA
CDR3: CASSSWDRVSYEQYF

V: TRBV9
length: 14
size: NA
CDR3: CASSARTGDNEQFF

V: TRBV27
length: 15
size: NA
CDR3: CASTAGLGIGSPLHF

V: TRBV19
length: 14
size: NA
CDR3: CARHGGPSTDTQYF

V: TRBV4-3
length: 16
size: many
CDR3: CASSQGASSGANVLTF

V: TRBV7-2
length: 14
size: NA
CDR3: CASSLASGSYEQYF

V: TRBV6-5
length: 15
size: NA
CDR3: CASSPGGLAKNIQYF

V: TRBV27
length: 16
size: NA
CDR3: CASSPLGQARNQPQHF

V: TRBV29-1
length: 12
size: few
CDR3: CSVEFETDTQYF

V: TRBV28
length: 14
size: NA
CDR3: CASSLHGSQGTQYF

V: TRBV11-3
length: 14
size: NA
CDR3: CASSPGQSSDTQYF

V: TRBV7-2
length: 15
size: NA
CDR3: CASSLGYRGNQPQHF

V: TRBV7-6
length: 17
size: few
CDR3: CASSPGVAGAAYNEQFF

V: TRBV27
length: 14
size: NA
CDR3: CASSLTRLSQPQHF

V: TRBV7-9
length: 16
size: NA
CDR3: CASSPDREARGTEAFF

V: TRBV7-2
length: 12
size: NA
CDR3: CASSYPQGTQHF

V: TRBV19
length: 13
size: NA
CDR3: CASSDRANQPQHF

V: TRBV19
length: 18
size: NA
CDR3: CASNPTGGLTYSNQPQHF